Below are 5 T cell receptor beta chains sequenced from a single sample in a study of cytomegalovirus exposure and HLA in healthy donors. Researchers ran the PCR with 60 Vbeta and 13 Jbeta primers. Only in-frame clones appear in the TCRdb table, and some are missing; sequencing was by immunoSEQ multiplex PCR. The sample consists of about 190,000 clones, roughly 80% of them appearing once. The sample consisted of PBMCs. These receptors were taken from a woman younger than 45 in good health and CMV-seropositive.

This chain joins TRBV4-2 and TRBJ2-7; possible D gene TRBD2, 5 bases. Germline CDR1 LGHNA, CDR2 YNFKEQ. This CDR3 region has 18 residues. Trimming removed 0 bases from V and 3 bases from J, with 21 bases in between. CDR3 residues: CASSQDSRKGETGYEQYF. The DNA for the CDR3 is TGTGCCAGCAGCCAAGATAGCCGCAAGGGAGAGACGGGCTACGAGCAGTACTTC.

The CDR3 DNA reads TGTGCCTGGAGTCTTTCGGATACGCAGTATTTT. This codes for CAWSLSDTQYF. The chain joins TRBV30 to TRBJ2-3; D gene unclear. This CDR3 has 11 residues. Trimming removed 2 bases from V and 6 bases from J, with 6 bases in between. Germline assignment: CDR1 GTSNPN and CDR2 SVGIG (reference sequence).

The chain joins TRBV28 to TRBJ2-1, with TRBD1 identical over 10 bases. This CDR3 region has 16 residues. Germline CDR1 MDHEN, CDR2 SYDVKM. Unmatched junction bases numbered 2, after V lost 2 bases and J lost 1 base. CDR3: CASSLMGQGSYNEQFF. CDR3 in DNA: TGTGCCAGCAGTTTAATGGGACAGGGGTCCTACAATGAGCAGTTCTTC.

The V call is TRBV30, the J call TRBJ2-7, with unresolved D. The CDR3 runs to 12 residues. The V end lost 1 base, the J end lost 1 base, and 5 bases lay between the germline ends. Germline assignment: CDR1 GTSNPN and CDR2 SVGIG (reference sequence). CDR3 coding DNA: TGTGCCTGGAGTGGAGGATCCTACGAGCAGTACTTC. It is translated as CAWSGGSYEQYF.

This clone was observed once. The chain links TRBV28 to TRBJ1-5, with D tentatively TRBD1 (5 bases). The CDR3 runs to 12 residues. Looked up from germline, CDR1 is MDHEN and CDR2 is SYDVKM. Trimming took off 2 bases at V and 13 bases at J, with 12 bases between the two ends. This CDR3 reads CASSLGWDLQHF. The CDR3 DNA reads TGTGCCAGCAGTTTAGGGTGGGACTTACAGCATTTT.